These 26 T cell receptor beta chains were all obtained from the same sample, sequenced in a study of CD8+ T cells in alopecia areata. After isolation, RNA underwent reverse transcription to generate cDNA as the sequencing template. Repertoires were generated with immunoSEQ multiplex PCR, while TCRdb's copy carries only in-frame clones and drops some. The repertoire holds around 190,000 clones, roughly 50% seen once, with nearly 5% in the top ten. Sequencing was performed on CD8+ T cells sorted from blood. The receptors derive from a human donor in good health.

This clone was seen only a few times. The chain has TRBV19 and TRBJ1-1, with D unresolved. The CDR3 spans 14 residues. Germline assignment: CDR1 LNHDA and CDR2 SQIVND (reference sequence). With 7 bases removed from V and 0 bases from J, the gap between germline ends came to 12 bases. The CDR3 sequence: CASNLGYMNTEAFF. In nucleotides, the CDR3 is TGTGCCAGTAACCTGGGATACATGAACACTGAAGCTTTCTTT.

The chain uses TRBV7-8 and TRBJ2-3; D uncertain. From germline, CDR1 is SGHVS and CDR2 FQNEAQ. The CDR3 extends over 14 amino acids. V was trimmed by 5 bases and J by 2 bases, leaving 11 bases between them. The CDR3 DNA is TGTGCCAGCAGCGCCCGGGCCTACACAGATACGCAGTATTTT. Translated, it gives CASSARAYTDTQYF.

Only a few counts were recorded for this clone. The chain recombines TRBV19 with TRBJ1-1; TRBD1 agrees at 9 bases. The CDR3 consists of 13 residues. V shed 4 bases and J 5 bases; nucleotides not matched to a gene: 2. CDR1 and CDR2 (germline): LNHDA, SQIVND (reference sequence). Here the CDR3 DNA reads TGTGCCAGTAGTACCGGGACAGGGACTGAAGCTTTCTTT. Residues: CASSTGTGTEAFF.

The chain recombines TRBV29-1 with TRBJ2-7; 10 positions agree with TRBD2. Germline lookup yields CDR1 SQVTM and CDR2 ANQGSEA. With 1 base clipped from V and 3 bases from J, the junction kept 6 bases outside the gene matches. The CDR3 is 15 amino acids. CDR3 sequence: CSVEGFTSGDYEQYF. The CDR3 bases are TGCAGCGTTGAAGGTTTTACTAGCGGGGACTACGAGCAGTACTTC.

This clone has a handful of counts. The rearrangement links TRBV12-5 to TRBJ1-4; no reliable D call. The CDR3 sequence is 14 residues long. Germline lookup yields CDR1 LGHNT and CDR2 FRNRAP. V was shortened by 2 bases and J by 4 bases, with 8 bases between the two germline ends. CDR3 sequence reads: CASGLSSHNEKLFF. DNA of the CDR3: TGTGCTAGTGGTTTGAGCTCGCATAATGAAAAACTGTTTTTT. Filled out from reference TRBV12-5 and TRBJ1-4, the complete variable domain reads DARVTQTPRHKVTEMGQEVTMRCQPILGHNTVFWYRQTMMQGLELLAYFRNRAPLDDSGMPKDRFSAEMPDATLATLKIQPSEPRDSAVYFCASGLSSHNEKLFFGSGTQLSVL.

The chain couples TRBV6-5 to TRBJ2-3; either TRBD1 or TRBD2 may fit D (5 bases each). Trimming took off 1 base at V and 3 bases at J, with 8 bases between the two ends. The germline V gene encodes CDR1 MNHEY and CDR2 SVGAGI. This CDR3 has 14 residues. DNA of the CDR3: TGTGCCAGCAGTTACTTCGGGGCAACAGATACGCAGTATTTT. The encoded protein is CASSYFGATDTQYF.

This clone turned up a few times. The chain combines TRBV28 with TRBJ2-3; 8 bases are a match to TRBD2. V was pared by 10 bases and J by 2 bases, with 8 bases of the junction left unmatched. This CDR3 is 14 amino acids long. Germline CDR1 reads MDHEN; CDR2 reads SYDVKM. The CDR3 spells CATDSGINTDTQYF. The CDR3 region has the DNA TGTGCCACCGATAGCGGGATCAACACAGATACGCAGTATTTT.

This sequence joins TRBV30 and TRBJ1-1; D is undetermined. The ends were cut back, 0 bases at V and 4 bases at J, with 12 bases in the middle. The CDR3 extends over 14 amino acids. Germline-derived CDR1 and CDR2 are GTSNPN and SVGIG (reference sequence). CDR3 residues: CAWSVRSYLTEAFF. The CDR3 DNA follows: TGTGCCTGGAGTGTAAGGTCCTACCTCACTGAAGCTTTCTTT.

This CDR3 is CASSQSGAGEQYF. For the CDR3, the DNA is TGCGCCAGCAGCCAGTCAGGGGCGGGCGAGCAGTACTTC. The chain joins TRBV4-1 to TRBJ2-7, with D possibly TRBD1 on 6 matching bases. Germline lookup yields CDR1 MGHRA and CDR2 YSYEKL. This CDR3 has 13 residues. Between the trimmed V and J ends, which lost 3 bases and 6 bases, there was a span of 12 bases.

The DNA of the CDR3 is TGTGCCAGTAGTGATGGCGCAGATACGCAGTATTTT. This encodes CASSDGADTQYF. The V and J genes are TRBV19 and TRBJ2-3; D ambiguous. This CDR3 has 12 residues. Looked up from germline, CDR1 is LNHDA and CDR2 is SQIVND (reference sequence). V was clipped by 5 bases and J by 4 bases, with 7 bases between them.

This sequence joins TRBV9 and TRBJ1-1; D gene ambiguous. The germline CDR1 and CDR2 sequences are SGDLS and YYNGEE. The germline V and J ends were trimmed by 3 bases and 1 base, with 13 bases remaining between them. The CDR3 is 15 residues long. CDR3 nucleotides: TGTGCCAGCAGCGCTACGCGAGTGGGGAACACTGAAGCTTTCTTT. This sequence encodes CASSATRVGNTEAFF.

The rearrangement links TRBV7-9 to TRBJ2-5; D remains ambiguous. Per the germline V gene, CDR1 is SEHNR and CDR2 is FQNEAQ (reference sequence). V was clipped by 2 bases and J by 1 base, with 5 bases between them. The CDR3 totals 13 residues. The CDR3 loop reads CASSLFGQETQYF. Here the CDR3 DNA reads TGTGCCAGCAGCTTATTCGGCCAAGAGACCCAGTACTTC.

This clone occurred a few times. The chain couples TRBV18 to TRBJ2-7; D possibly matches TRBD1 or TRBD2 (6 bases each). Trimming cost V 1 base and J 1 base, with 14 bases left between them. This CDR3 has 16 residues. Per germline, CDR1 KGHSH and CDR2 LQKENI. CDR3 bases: TGTGCCAGCTCACCACAGCCGGGGGCGCTTTCCTACGAGCAGTACTTC. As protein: CASSPQPGALSYEQYF. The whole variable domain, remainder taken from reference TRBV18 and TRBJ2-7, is NAGVMQNPRHLVRRRGQEARLRCSPMKGHSHVYWYRQLPEEGLKFMVYLQKENIIDESGMPKERFSAEFPKEGPSILRIQQVVRGDSAAYFCASSPQPGALSYEQYFGPGTRLTVT.

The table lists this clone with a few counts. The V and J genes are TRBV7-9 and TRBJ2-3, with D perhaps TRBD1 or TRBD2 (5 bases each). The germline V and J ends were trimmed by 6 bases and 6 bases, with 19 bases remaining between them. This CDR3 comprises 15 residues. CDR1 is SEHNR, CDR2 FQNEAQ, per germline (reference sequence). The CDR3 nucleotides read TGTGCCAGCAGGCGTGGGGCGGAGTGGAGGGATACGCAGTATTTT. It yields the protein CASRRGAEWRDTQYF.

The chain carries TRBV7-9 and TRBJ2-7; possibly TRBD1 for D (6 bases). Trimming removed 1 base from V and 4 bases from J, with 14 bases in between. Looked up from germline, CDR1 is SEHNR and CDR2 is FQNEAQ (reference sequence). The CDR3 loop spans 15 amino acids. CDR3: CASSLVGGSHYEQYF. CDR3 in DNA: TGTGCCAGCAGCTTAGTAGGGGGTTCCCATTACGAGCAGTACTTC.

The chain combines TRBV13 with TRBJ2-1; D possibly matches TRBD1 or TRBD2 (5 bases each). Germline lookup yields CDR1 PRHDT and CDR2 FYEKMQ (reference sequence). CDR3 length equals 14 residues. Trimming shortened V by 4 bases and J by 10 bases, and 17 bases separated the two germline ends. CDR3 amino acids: CASSSGDGAGEQFF. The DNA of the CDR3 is TGTGCCAGCAGCTCCGGGGACGGCGCGGGCGAGCAGTTCTTC.

CDR3 sequence: CASSFLGVRTEAFF. In DNA form, the CDR3 reads TGTGCCAGCAGTTTCCTCGGGGTGAGGACTGAAGCTTTCTTT. The chain employs TRBV27 and TRBJ1-1; D not resolved. The CDR3 is 14 amino acids. V gave up 3 bases and J gave up 5 bases, with 13 bases separating them. Germline V gene sequence: CDR1 MNHEY, CDR2 SMNVEV (reference sequence).

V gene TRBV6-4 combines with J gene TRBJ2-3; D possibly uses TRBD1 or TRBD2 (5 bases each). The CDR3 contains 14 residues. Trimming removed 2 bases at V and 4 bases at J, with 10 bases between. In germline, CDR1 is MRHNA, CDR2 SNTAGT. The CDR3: CASSDGGRADTQYF. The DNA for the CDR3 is TGTGCCAGCAGTGACGGGGGACGGGCAGATACGCAGTATTTT.

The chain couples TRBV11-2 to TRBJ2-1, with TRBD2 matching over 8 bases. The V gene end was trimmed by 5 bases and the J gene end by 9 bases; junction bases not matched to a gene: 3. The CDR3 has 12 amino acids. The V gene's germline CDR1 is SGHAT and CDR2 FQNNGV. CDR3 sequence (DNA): TGTGCCAGCAGCCCCGGGACTAGTGAGCAGTTCTTC. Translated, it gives CASSPGTSEQFF.

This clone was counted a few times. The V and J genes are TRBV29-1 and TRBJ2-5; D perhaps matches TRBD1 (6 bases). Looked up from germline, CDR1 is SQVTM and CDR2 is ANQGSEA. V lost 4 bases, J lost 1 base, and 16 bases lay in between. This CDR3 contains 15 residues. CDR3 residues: CSVVLGHLSQETQYF. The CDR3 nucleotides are TGCAGCGTTGTCTTGGGACACCTATCCCAAGAGACCCAGTACTTC.

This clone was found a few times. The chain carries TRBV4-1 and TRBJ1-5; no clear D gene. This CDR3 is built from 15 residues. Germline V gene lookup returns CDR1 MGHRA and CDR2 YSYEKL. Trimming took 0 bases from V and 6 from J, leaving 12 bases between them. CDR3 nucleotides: TGCGCCAGCAGCCAAGAAGCGGGGTTGAGTCAGCCCCAGCATTTT. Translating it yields CASSQEAGLSQPQHF.

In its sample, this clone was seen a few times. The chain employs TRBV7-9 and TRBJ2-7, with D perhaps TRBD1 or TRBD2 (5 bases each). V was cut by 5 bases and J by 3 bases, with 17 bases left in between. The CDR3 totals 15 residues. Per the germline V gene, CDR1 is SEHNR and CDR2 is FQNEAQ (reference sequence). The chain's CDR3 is CASSRQQQRGYEQYF. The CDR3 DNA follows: TGTGCCAGCAGCCGGCAGCAACAGAGGGGCTACGAGCAGTACTTC.

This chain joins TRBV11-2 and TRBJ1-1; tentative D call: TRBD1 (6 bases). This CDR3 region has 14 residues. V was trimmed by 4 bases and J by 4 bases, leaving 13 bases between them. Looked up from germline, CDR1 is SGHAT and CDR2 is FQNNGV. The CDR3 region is CASSSLRGPTEAFF. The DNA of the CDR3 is TGTGCCAGCAGCTCGCTCCGGGGGCCCACTGAAGCTTTCTTT.

CDR3 sequence (DNA): TGTGCCAGCAGTGACTCGGACACCGGGGAGCTGTTTTTT. Its protein product is CASSDSDTGELFF. This chain joins TRBV6-4 and TRBJ2-2; no reliable D call. Germline assignment: CDR1 MRHNA and CDR2 SNTAGT. V gave up 0 bases and J gave up 3 bases, with 2 bases separating them. This CDR3 spans 13 amino acids.

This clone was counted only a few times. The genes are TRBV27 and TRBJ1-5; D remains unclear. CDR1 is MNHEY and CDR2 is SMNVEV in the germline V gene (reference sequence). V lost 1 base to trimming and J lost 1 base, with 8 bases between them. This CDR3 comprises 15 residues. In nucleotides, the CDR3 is TGTGCCAGCAGTTTATATACGGAGAGCAATCAGCCCCAGCATTTT. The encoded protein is CASSLYTESNQPQHF.

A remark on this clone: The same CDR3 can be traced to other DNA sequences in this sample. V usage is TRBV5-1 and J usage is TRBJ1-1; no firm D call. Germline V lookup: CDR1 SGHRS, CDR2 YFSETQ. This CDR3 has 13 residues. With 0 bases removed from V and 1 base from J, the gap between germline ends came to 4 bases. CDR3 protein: CASSLGSNTEAFF. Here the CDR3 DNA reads TGCGCCAGCAGCTTGGGTTCGAACACTGAAGCTTTCTTT.